This record looks at one TCR beta chain sequence and its context. Antigen unknown. Individuals selected for sequencing had exhibited CD8+CD57+ cell expansion on flow cytometry. As a group, the patients uniformly had severe acquired aplastic anemia. The CDR3 extends over 15 amino acids. CDR1 and CDR2 from the germline V gene are ENHRY and SYGVKD. Trimming took 7 bases from V and 2 from J, leaving 17 bases between them. This sample stems from a study of CD8+CD57+ T cells in acquired aplastic anemia. Study at large: 3 to 3.5 ug was the average amount of DNA from sorted CD4+ and CD8+ cells.

Genomic DNA provided the template from which TCR beta VDJ and CDR3 profiles were obtained. MiXCR, applied by TCRdb to the reads, yields one record per CDR3 protein. This sample has around 200,000 distinct CDR3 sequences, with about 50% found just once. Study-level findings and limits: The study found no significant CD8+ Simpson's diversity difference between patients and controls. Between patients and controls, around 31 CD8+ CDR3 sequences were found in common.

The source of this sequence is a human donor with aplastic anemia. The sample was sorted CD4+, CD8+, or CD8+CD57+ T cells (not recorded which) from PBMCs. V and J are TRBV10-3 and TRBJ2-5; no reliable D call. In DNA form, the CDR3 reads TGTGCCATCAAGCACAGTCAAGACCAACAAGAGACCCAGTACTTC. It translates to CAIKHSQDQQETQYF.